This entry describes one T cell receptor beta chain. Its antigen is undetermined. These data originate in a study of cytomegalovirus exposure and HLA in healthy donors. Study results and limitations: Because they were indistinguishable, some V segments, including TRBV6-2 and TRBV6-3, were excluded.

With 60 Vbeta and 13 Jbeta primers, the PCR was carried out. In the authors' workflow: Later reanalysis found approximately 80 million unique TCR beta chains, about 10 million of them shared. Data came from immunoSEQ multiplex PCR; TCRdb stores just in-frame clones and leaves some out. V and J calls and clone size are those listed in that table; D and trimming were worked out from the DNA. The sample includes a few hundred thousand clones, around 81% of them seen just once. The length of the CDR3 is 15 residues. Germline lookup yields CDR1 LNHNV and CDR2 YYDKDF (reference sequence). V trimming: 5 bases; J trimming: 3 bases; junction bases outside the gene matches: 6.

This TCR derives from a woman aged 55-69 years in good health and CMV-seropositive. Input material: PBMCs. This chain joins TRBV15 and TRBJ2-1, with 8 bases identical to TRBD1. The CDR3, as DNA: TGTGCCACCAGCCCCGACAGGGGAATCTACAATGAGCAGTTCTTC. This codes for CATSPDRGIYNEQFF.